This T cell receptor beta chain comes out of a study of T cells in Graves' hyperthyroidism and ophthalmopathy (dated by TCRdb to about 2019). Turning to the overall study: Peripheral blood samples were taken at initial diagnosis, before any treatment was given. TCR V-J signatures able to tell the groups apart were searched for in a discovery cohort of 90 to 100 patients, of whom 43 had Graves' ophthalmopathy and roughly 57 had stable Graves' hyperthyroidism. An independent validation cohort of fewer than 20 hyperthyroidism patients and about 15 patients who later progressed to ophthalmopathy tested prospective prediction of ophthalmopathy. The approximately 97 discovery patients were randomly divided into training and test sets at a 7:3 ratio. In addition, the study compared T-cell repertoires in thyroid tissue and in blood from about six Graves' hyperthyroidism patients. After sampling, hyperthyroidism patients received methimazole starting at 30 mg daily, and ophthalmopathy patients received high-dose intravenous methylprednisolone. According to the paper, TCR Vbeta CDR3 sequencing was carried out on around 140 peripheral blood samples, which came from fewer than 50 ophthalmopathy, approximately 72 hyperthyroidism and approximately 17 progressor patients.

Summary of the overall study and its limitations: During validation, the model predicted progression to ophthalmopathy a median of around six months ahead of onset, with approximately 70% sensitivity and 72.22% specificity. Most expanded thyroid clonotypes (frequency above 0.001) were also detected in blood, suggesting blood repertoires may reflect thyroid immune responses. Sample size was not statistically predetermined, and blinding of investigators to group allocation was not performed. Ophthalmopathy was separated from stable hyperthyroidism by a 13 V-J signature model, with just over 85% sensitivity and approximately 81% specificity obtained in cross-validation and 80%/75% obtained in testing.

Taken from cysteine to phenylalanine, the CDR3 has 17 residues. This entry keeps only the CDR3 DNA: 51 bases, framed from base 1. Relative to germline, V is 2 bases shorter and J is 5 bases shorter, with 21 bases between their ends. From a lookup of the germline V gene, CDR1 and CDR2 are LGHNA and YNFKEQ. Graves' hyperthyroidism was defined as stable when no progression to ophthalmopathy occurred over 18 months of follow-up. Hyperthyroidism patients were newly diagnosed, had a disease duration of under 2 months, and were aged 18 to 65 years. The study excluded patients with uncontrolled infections, other autoimmune diseases, pregnancy or lactation. Diagnoses were established on the basis of clinical symptoms, serum thyroxine and TRAb, thyroid ultrasound, and orbital computed tomography. Ficoll-Paque density gradient centrifugation was used to isolate PBMCs from around 10 ml of fresh peripheral blood. Total RNA was extracted with Trizol reagent, and quality was checked on an Agilent 2100 Bioanalyzer.

The TCR beta CDR3 regions were amplified from RNA transcripts. The TCR CDR3 was subjected to a first round of RT-PCR using the HTBI primer set and the Qiagen OneStep RT-PCR kit. A second multiplex PCR round built the libraries, followed by size selection and purification. Paired-end sequencing of the libraries was performed with 100 bp reads on an Illumina HiSeq2000. The study's processing was this. SOAPnuke was used to process the raw data, removing reads that contained adapters or uncalled bases, had a mean Phred below 15, or lacked an exact match to the constant primer or identifier. High-quality paired reads were merged using COPE v1.2.5, and each unique nucleotide sequence was defined as a clonotype. Clonotypes were aligned to IMGT TRBV, TRBD and TRBJ reference segments using MiTCR v1.1. The analysis included only V-J combinations with a frequency above 0.0001, which together covered 99% to 99.2% of the repertoires. A TCS score was defined as the ratio of F50 (clonal expansion) to E x V (chaos), with BLOSUM62-based TCRdist applied between CDR3 peptides within each V-J. Welch's t-statistics and random forest reduced fewer than 550 V-J features to about 13, which were used in a naive Bayes classifier (R e1071). The public reads were reanalyzed by TCRdb: fastp trimming at Q25, MiXCR alignment, in-frame beta chains only. Rows matching on CDR3 protein sequence are summarized as one entry with the most common DNA and genes. These V and J calls rely on TCRdb rather than the paper's analysis. The table for this sample lists about 740,000 distinct CDR3 sequences; around 15% of them were counted only once. The ten largest make up 9.5% to 13% of the sample.

In regard to this clonotype: The antigen it recognizes is unknown. No base quality values were provided; no much bigger clone lies one nucleotide off.

This sequence was found in a woman under 30 with Graves' hyperthyroidism. The rearranged segments are TRBV4-2 and TRBJ1-1; TRBD1 is a possible D gene, resting on 5 matching bases. The specimen sequenced was blood. The DNA is TGTGCCAGCAGCCAATCGGGCAGGGCCCGTTTCAAAACTGAAGCTTTCTTT. This codes for CASSQSGRARFKTEAFF.